This T cell receptor beta chain is from a study of CD8 T cells in Susac syndrome. Across the whole study: The Susac syndrome patients were therapy-naive, on corticosteroids, or on intravenous immunoglobulin alone at blood draw.

Under recently defined diagnostic criteria, the patients with Susac syndrome qualified as having definite or probable disease. The CDR3 spans 16 residues. Germline CDR1 and CDR2: LNHNV and YYDKDF (reference sequence). V dropped 0 bases and J dropped 6 bases, with 14 bases sitting between them. Study-wide results and caveats: The authors found no clonal expansion in Susac syndrome CD4+ T cell repertoires.

Random hexamers served to reverse transcribe roughly 0.45 to 1 ug RNA. Each CDR3 protein is one row after TCRdb ran MiXCR on the immunoSEQ multiplex PCR reads. The sample has 95,000 to 150,000 distinct CDR3 sequences, roughly 95% seen once. A word on this clonotype: The antigen remains unidentified.

The sequencing input was CD4+ T cells from PBMCs. The chain joins TRBV15 to TRBJ1-4; D gene unclear. The clonotype comes from a human donor with Susac syndrome. The CDR3 DNA is TGTGCCACCAGCAGAGATAGTGGACGGGCCCATGAAAAACTGTTTTTT. Its translation is CATSRDSGRAHEKLFF.